The clone carrying this T cell receptor (beta chain) has a handful of counts. Sequencing was performed with immunoSEQ multiplex PCR; in TCRdb, only in-frame clones are kept and a portion is missing. This table holds some 200,000 clones, 84% found once. V was pared by 4 bases and J by 3 bases, with 12 bases between. The CDR3 extends over 14 amino acids. Germline values: CDR1 SNHLY, CDR2 FYNNEI. The sample belongs to a study of blood T cell repertoires in COVID-19. In the study overall: Whether acute or convalescent, the COVID-19 samples came from the United States, Italy and Spain. Sources were T cells, B-cell-depleted T cells, or PBMCs; the material itself was cDNA or gDNA.

The gene calls are TRBV2 and TRBJ1-1, with D unresolved. The receptor was derived from a man in his fifties with active or convalescent COVID-19. Material: peripheral blood. Here the CDR3 DNA reads TGTGCCAGCAGTGTACTAGGGCCGGACACTGAAGCTTTCTTT. This translates into CASSVLGPDTEAFF.